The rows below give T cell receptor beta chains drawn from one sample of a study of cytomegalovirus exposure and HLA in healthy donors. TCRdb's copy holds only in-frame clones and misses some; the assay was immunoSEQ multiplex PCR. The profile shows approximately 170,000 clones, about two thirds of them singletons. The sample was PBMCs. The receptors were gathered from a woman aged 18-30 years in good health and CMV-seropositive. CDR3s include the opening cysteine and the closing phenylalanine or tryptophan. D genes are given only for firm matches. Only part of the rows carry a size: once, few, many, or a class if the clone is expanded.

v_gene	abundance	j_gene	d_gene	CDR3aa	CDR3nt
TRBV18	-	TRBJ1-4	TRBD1	CASSRTGSSEKLFF	TGTGCCAGCTCACGGACAGGGTCGTCTGAAAAACTGTTTTTT
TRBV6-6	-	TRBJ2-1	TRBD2	CASGRFGGGYNEQFF	TGTGCCAGCGGAAGGTTCGGCGGGGGCTACAATGAGCAGTTCTTC
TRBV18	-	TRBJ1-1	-	CASSPAALRDTEAFF	TGTGCCAGCTCACCAGCAGCCCTTCGGGACACTGAAGCTTTCTTT
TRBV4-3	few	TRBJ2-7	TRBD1	CASSTGTFGEQYF	TGCGCCAGCTCGACAGGGACCTTCGGCGAGCAGTACTTC
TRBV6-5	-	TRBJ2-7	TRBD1	CATHTPGTGEREQYF	TGTGCCACCCACACCCCCGGGACAGGGGAGCGAGAGCAGTACTTC
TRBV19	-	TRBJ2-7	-	CASSASAYSYEQYF	TGTGCCAGTAGCGCTAGCGCATATTCCTACGAGCAGTACTTC
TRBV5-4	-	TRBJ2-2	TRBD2	CASSRSGGTNTGELFF	TGTGCCAGCAGCCGTAGCGGGGGCACGAACACCGGGGAGCTGTTTTTT
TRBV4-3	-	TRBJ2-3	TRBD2	CASSQVSGGATDTQYF	TGCGCCAGCAGCCAGGTTAGCGGGGGGGCGACAGATACGCAGTATTTT
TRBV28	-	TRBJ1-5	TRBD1	CASSNYPRTGGIGNQPQHF	TGTGCCAGCAGTAATTATCCCCGGACAGGGGGCATCGGGAATCAGCCCCAGCATTTT
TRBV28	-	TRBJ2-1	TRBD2	CAAGTSGRNEQFF	TGTGCTGCAGGGACTAGCGGGAGAAATGAGCAGTTCTTC
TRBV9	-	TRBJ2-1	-	CASSVGVAAYNEQFF	TGTGCCAGCAGCGTAGGAGTAGCGGCCTACAATGAGCAGTTCTTC
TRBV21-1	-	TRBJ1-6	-	CASSKERDINSPLHF	TGTGCCAGCAGCAAGGAACGGGATATTAATTCACCCCTCCACTTT
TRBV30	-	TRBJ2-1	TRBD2	CAWSIGTSGGNEQFF	TGTGCCTGGAGTATTGGGACTAGCGGGGGGAATGAGCAGTTCTTC
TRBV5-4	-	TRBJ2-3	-	CASSLLSESRDTQYF	TGTGCCAGCAGCCTGTTAAGTGAGTCACGGGATACGCAGTATTTT
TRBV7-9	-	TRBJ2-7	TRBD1	CASSLPAGTGGHYEQYF	TGTGCCAGCAGCTTACCTGCCGGGACAGGAGGCCACTACGAGCAGTACTTC
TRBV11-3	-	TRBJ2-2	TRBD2	CASSPSAGGPTGELFF	TGTGCCAGCAGCCCCTCGGCGGGAGGGCCCACCGGGGAGCTGTTTTTT
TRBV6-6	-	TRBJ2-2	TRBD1	CASRAQGTGELFF	TGTGCCAGCAGAGCACAGGGGACCGGGGAGCTGTTTTTT
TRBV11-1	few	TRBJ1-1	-	CASSLKQGWGNTEAFF	TGTGCCAGCAGCTTAAAACAGGGCTGGGGGAACACTGAAGCTTTCTTT
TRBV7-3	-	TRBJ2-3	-	CASSLLGDTQYF	TGTGCCAGCAGCCTTCTCGGGGATACGCAGTATTTT
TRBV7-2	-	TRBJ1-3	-	CASSLMSMQGGAYGNTIYF	TGTGCCAGCAGCTTAATGAGTATGCAGGGTGGAGCATATGGAAACACCATATATTTT
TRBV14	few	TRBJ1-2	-	CASSQERQPIYGYTF	TGTGCCAGCAGCCAAGAGCGTCAACCAATCTATGGCTACACCTTC
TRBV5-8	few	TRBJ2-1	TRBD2	CASSFLAGTKNEQFF	TGTGCCAGCAGCTTTTTAGCGGGAACTAAGAATGAGCAGTTCTTC
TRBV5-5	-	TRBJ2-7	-	CASSLGPAGLPYEQYF	TGTGCCAGCAGCTTGGGTCCGGCAGGTCTTCCCTACGAGCAGTACTTC
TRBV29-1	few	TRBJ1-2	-	CSVVESYGYTF	TGCAGCGTTGTGGAGTCCTATGGCTACACCTTC
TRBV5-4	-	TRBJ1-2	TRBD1	CASSLHSGTANYGYTF	TGTGCCAGCAGCTTGCATTCCGGGACAGCTAACTATGGCTACACCTTC
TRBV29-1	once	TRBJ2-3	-	CSVDSLAQDTQYF	TGCAGCGTTGATTCCCTAGCGCAAGATACGCAGTATTTT
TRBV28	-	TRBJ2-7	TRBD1	CASSLLPGGLYEQYF	TGTGCCAGCAGTTTACTACCAGGGGGCTTATACGAGCAGTACTTC
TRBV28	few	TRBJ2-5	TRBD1	CASSSGTVQETQYF	TGTGCCAGCTCCTCCGGGACAGTTCAAGAGACCCAGTACTTC
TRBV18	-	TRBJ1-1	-	CASSLPEYVYTEAFF	TGTGCCAGCTCACTACCCGAGTACGTTTACACTGAAGCTTTCTTT
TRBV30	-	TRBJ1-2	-	CAWRIQDNYGYTF	TGTGCCTGGCGCATACAGGATAACTATGGCTACACCTTC
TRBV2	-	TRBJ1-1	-	CASIPQGNTEAFF	TGTGCCAGCATACCGCAGGGTAATACTGAAGCTTTCTTT
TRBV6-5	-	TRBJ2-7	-	CASRTAVDTYEQYF	TGTGCCAGCAGAACAGCAGTGGATACCTACGAGCAGTACTTC
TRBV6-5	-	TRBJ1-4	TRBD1	CASSQGTGVIGKLFF	TGTGCCAGCAGTCAAGGGACAGGGGTAATAGGAAAACTGTTTTTT
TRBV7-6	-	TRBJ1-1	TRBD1	CASSVEGTDKLSEAFF	TGTGCCAGCAGCGTGGAAGGGACAGATAAACTTAGTGAAGCTTTCTTT
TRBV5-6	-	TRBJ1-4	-	CASSPPRRQTNEKLFF	TGTGCCAGCAGCCCACCGAGGCGGCAAACTAATGAAAAACTGTTTTTT
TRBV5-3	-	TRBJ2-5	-	CARSLARDQYF	TGTGCCAGAAGCTTGGCCCGGGACCAGTACTTC